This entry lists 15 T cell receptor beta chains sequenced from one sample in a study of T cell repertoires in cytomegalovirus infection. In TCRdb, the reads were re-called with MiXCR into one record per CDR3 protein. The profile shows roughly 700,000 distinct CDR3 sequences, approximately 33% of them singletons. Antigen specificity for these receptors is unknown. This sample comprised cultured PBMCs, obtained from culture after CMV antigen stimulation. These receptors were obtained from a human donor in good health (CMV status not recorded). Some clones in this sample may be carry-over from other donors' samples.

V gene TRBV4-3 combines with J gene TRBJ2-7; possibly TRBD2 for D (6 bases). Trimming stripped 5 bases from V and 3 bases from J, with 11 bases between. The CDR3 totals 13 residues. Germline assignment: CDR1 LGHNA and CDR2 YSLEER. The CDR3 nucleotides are TGCGCCAGCAGCTTCCGACTAGACTACGAGCAGTACTTC. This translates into CASSFRLDYEQYF.

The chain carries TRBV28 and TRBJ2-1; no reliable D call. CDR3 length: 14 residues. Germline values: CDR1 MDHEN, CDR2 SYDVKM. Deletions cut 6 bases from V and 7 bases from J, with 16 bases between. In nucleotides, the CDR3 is TGTGCCAGCAGGGGTAGCTCCGTACGGAATGAGCAGTTCTTC. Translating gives CASRGSSVRNEQFF.

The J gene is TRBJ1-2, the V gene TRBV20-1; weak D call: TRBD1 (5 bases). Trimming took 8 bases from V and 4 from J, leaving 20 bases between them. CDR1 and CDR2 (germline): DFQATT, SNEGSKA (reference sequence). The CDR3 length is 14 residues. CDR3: CSRSRQGALYGYTF. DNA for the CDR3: TGCAGTCGTTCTAGGCAGGGTGCCCTCTATGGCTACACCTTC.

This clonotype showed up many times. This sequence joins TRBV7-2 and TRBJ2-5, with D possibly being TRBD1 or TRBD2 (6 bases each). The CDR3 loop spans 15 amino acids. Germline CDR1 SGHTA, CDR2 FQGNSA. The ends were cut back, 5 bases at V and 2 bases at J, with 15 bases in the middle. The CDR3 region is CASSNNRGAQETQYF. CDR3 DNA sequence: TGTGCCAGCAGCAACAATAGGGGGGCTCAAGAGACCCAGTACTTC.

The chain's CDR3 is CASMGPDTQYF. Written as DNA, the CDR3 is TGTGCCAGCATGGGACCAGATACGCAGTATTTT. J is TRBJ2-3 and V is TRBV6-1; D could derive from TRBD1 or TRBD2 (5 bases each). The V end was cut by 7 bases, the J end by 4 bases, with 6 bases between. The CDR3 extends over 11 amino acids. CDR1 and CDR2 from the germline V gene are MNHNS and SASEGT.

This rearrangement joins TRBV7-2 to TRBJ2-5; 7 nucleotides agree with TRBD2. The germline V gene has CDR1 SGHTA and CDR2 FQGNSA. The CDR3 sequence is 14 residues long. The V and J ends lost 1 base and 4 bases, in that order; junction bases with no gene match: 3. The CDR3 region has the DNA TGTGCCAGCAGCTTAGGGGGGGGACTAGAGACCCAGTACTTC. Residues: CASSLGGGLETQYF.

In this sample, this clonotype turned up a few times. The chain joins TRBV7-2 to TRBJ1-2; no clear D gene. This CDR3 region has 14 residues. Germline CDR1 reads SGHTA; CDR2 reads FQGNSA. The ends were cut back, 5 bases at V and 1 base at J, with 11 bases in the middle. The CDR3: CASSKEASNYGYTF. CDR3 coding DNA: TGTGCCAGCAGCAAAGAGGCCAGTAACTATGGCTACACCTTC.

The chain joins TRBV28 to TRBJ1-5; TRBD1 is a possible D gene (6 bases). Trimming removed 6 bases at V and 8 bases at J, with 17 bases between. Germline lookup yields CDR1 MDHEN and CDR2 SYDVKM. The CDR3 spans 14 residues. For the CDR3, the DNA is TGTGCCAGCAGCCACACGGGGGGCAACGAGCCCCAGCATTTT. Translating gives CASSHTGGNEPQHF.

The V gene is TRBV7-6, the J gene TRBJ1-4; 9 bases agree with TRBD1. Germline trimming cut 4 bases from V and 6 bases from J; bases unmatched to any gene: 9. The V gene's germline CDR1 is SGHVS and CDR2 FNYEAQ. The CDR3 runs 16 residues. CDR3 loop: CASSSPGQGWHEKLFF. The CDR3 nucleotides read TGTGCCAGCAGCTCGCCGGGACAGGGTTGGCATGAAAAACTGTTTTTT.

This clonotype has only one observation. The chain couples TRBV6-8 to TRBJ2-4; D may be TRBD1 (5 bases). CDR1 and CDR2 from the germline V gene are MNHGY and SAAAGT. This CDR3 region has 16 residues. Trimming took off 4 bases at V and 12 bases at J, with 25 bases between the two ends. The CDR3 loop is CASSWGPSGTRLAQYF. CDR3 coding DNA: TGTGCCAGCAGTTGGGGCCCTTCAGGCACCCGATTGGCTCAGTACTTC.

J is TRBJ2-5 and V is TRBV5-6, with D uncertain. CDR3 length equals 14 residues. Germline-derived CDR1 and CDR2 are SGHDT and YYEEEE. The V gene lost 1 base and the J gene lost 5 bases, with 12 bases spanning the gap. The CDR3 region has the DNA TGTGCCAGCAGCTTGATCCTAACCCAGGAGACCCAGTACTTC. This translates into CASSLILTQETQYF.

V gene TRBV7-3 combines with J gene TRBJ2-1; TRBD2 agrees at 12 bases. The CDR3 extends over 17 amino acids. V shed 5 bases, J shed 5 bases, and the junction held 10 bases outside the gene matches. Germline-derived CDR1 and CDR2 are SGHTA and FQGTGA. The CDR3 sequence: CASSRHTLAGGNNEQFF. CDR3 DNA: TGTGCCAGCAGCCGGCACACACTAGCGGGGGGTAACAATGAGCAGTTCTTC.

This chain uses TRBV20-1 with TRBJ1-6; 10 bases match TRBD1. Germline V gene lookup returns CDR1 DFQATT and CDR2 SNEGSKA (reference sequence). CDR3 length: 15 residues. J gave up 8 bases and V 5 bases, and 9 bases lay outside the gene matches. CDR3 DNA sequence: TGCAGTGCTTTCGGAGCCGGGACAGGGGATTCACCCCTCCACTTT. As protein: CSAFGAGTGDSPLHF.

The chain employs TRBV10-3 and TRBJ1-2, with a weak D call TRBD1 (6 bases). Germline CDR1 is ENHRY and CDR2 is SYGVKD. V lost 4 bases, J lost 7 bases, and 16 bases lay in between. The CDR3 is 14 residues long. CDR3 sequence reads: CAISGDMDRGGYTF. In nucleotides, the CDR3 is TGTGCCATCAGTGGGGACATGGATAGAGGTGGCTACACCTTC.

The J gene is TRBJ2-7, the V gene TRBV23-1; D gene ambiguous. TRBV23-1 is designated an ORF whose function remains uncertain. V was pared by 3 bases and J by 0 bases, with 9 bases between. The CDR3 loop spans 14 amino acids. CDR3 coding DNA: TGCGCCAGCAGTCATTTTTCGTCCTCCTACGAGCAGTACTTC. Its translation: CASSHFSSSYEQYF.